This T cell receptor beta chain was documented in a study of regulatory T cells in long-lasting Graves disease. Study findings and constraints: Persistent disease samples used TRBV28, TRBJ1-2 and TRBJ2-5 preferentially.

Germline V gene data show CDR1 as SGHTA and CDR2 as FQGNSA. The CDR3 sequence is 17 residues long. V was clipped by 6 bases and J by 7 bases; unmatched bases: 13. Both iRepertoire HTBI primers and Arm-PCR of CDR3 regions were used to build the TCR beta libraries. From the multiplex PCR reads, TCRdb called clonotypes with MiXCR, one entry per CDR3 protein. The top ten clones hold 7% to 9.5% of a sample with roughly 450,000 distinct CDR3 sequences, less than 25% of them seen once. Concerning this clonotype: The antigen is undetermined.

Time point denoted: persistent/refractory GD, antithyroid drugs over 5 years with positive TRAb. Making the TCR library involved RNA that had been extracted from PBMCs. The sequence was obtained from a female donor with Graves disease. The chain joins TRBV7-2 to TRBJ2-5; 14 bases agree with TRBD2. The input for sequencing was peripheral blood mononuclear cells (PBMCs), taken when the disease was refractory, from a patient treated with antithyroid drugs. In DNA form, the CDR3 reads TGTGCCAGCAGTCCGGGACTAGCGGGAGTGGGGGGGGGGACCCAGTACTTC. Translated: CASSPGLAGVGGGTQYF. Supplemented by reference TRBV7-2 and TRBJ2-5, the full variable domain reads GAGVSQSPSNKVTEKGKDVELRCDPISGHTALYWYRQSLGQGLEFLIYFQGNSAPDKSGLPSDRFSAERTGGSVSTLTIQRTQQEDSAVYLCASSPGLAGVGGGTQYFGPGTRLLVL.